The source of this T cell receptor beta chain is a study of T cells in Graves' hyperthyroidism and ophthalmopathy (dated by TCRdb to the late 2010s). With regard to the full study: Peripheral blood was collected at initial diagnosis, before any treatment. A discovery cohort of about a hundred patients, 43 with Graves' ophthalmopathy and fewer than 65 with stable Graves' hyperthyroidism, was used to find distinguishing TCR V-J signatures. Whether ophthalmopathy could be predicted prospectively was tested in an independent validation cohort made up of roughly 19 hyperthyroidism patients plus 17 patients who later progressed to ophthalmopathy. The roughly 94 discovery patients were randomly divided into training and test sets at a 7:3 ratio. Thyroid tissue and blood T-cell repertoires from over 5 Graves' hyperthyroidism patients were also compared in the study. Once sampling was done, hyperthyroidism patients were given methimazole at a starting dose of 30 mg daily, whereas ophthalmopathy patients were given high-dose intravenous methylprednisolone. The paper describes TCR Vbeta CDR3 sequencing of some 130 peripheral blood samples, made up of 43 ophthalmopathy patients, approximately 76 hyperthyroidism patients and some 17 progressor patients.

This clonotype was found many times. This receptor's antigen is unknown. Base qualities are not provided; no much larger clone lies one nucleotide away. Results and caveats for the whole study, not just this receptor: In validation, the model predicted progression to ophthalmopathy a median of about 6 months before onset, with about 64% sensitivity and nearly 75% specificity. No statistical method was used to set the sample size in advance, and investigators knew the group allocation. A model built on a 13 V-J signature distinguished ophthalmopathy from stable hyperthyroidism, reaching 85% to 90% sensitivity and about 81% specificity in cross-validation and 80%/75% in testing. Most expanded thyroid clonotypes (frequency above 0.001) were also detected in blood, a finding suggesting that blood repertoires may reflect thyroid immune responses.

In the ophthalmopathy patients, disease was moderately to severely active, with a Clinical Activity Score of 3 or more, a NOSPECS grade of 4 or more, and a duration of less than 3 months. Exclusion was applied to patients with uncontrolled infections, other autoimmune diseases, pregnancy or lactation. Diagnoses were established on the basis of clinical symptoms, serum thyroxine and TRAb, thyroid ultrasound, and orbital computed tomography. PBMCs were separated from 10 ml of fresh peripheral blood using Ficoll-Paque density gradient centrifugation. Total RNA was extracted with Trizol reagent, and quality was checked on an Agilent 2100 Bioanalyzer. The TCR beta CDR3 regions were amplified from the RNA transcripts. For the first round of RT-PCR on the TCR CDR3, the HTBI primer set was used together with the Qiagen OneStep RT-PCR kit. Libraries were constructed in a second round of multiplex PCR, after which size selection and purification were performed. Sequencing of the libraries was done on an Illumina HiSeq2000 using paired-end 100 bp reads. The authors' analysis ran thus. Raw data were processed with SOAPnuke, discarding reads with adapters, uncalled bases, mean Phred below 15, or no exact constant-primer or identifier match. High-quality paired reads were merged using COPE v1.2.5, and each unique nucleotide sequence was defined as a clonotype. MiTCR v1.1 was used to align clonotypes to the IMGT TRBV, TRBD and TRBJ reference segments. The analysis included only V-J combinations with a frequency above 0.0001, which together covered 98% to 99.2% of the repertoires. A TCS score was defined as the ratio between F50 (clonal expansion) and ExV (chaos), using BLOSUM62-based TCRdist between CDR3 peptides within each V-J. Welch's t-statistics and random forest reduced roughly 540 V-J features to 13, which were used in a naive Bayes classifier (R e1071). TCRdb applied fastp at Q25 and MiXCR to the public reads, then kept only in-frame beta chains. Every CDR3 protein is listed once, alongside the most common genes and DNA of its rows. The V and J calls reflect TCRdb's pipeline rather than the authors' work. A total of roughly 500,000 distinct CDR3 sequences appear in this sample, approximately 25% of them only once. Around 11% of the sample rests with the top ten.

Sequencing was performed on blood. The sequence came from a woman in her twenties or thirties with Graves' ophthalmopathy.

The base sequence is TGTGCCAGCAGCCCTTGGACAGCAATCTATGGCTACACCTTC. Translated, this gives CASSPWTAIYGYTF. The receptor chain draws on TRBV14 and TRBJ1-2; TRBD1 is a weak D gene call, 6 bases matching. As encoded in the germline V gene, CDR1 is SGHDN while CDR2 is FVKESK. Reading from cysteine to phenylalanine, the CDR3 counts 14 amino acids. Of the read, only the CDR3 DNA is kept; its 42 bases are in frame from base 1. V and J lose 4 bases and 4 bases, and a span of 13 bases separates them.